This T cell receptor (beta chain) was recovered during a study of shared clonotypes between healthy human individuals. Libraries were prepared by immunoSEQ multiplex PCR; TCRdb keeps only in-frame clonotypes and omits some of them. The table records 1.6 million or so clones, over 95% of them present only once. Turning to this clone: Its antigen is unknown.

V lost 4 bases, J lost 4 bases, and 10 bases stayed unmatched. The germline V gene encodes CDR1 MNHNY and CDR2 SVGAGI (reference sequence). The CDR3 extends over 16 amino acids. Study results and limitations: The naive CD4 repertoires of a handful of donors were compared, and about 5% of clonotypes were shared. Relative to clonotypes present in all four donors, those not shared had lower generation probabilities. Tissue TCR repertoires likely differ from these blood-only repertoires.

The specimen was naive CD4+ T cells sorted from blood. Subset here: CD45RA+ positively selected. This rearrangement joins TRBV6-6 to TRBJ1-5; the match to TRBD1 covers 7 bases. The receptor was isolated from a man aged 25-45 years in good health. The CDR3: CASSSTKTGLNQPQHF. CDR3 bases: TGTGCCAGCAGTTCGACAAAGACAGGGTTGAATCAGCCCCAGCATTTT.